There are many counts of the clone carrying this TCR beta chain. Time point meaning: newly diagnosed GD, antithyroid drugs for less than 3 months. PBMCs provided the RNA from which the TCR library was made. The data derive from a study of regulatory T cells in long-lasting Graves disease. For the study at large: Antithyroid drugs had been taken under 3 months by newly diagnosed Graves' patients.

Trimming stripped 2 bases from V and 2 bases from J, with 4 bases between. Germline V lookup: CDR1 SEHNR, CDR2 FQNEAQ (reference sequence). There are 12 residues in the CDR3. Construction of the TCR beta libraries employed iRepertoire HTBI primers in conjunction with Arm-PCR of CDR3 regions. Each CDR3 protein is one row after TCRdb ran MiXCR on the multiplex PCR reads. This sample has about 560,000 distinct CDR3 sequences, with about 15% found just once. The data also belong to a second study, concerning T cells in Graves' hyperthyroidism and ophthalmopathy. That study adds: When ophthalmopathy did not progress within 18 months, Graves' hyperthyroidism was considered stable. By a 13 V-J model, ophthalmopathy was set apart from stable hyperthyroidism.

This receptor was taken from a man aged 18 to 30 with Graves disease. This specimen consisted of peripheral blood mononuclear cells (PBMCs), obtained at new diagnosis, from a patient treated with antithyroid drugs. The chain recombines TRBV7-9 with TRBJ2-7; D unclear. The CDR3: CASSLTAYEQYF. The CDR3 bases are TGTGCCAGCAGCTTAACTGCCTACGAGCAGTACTTC.